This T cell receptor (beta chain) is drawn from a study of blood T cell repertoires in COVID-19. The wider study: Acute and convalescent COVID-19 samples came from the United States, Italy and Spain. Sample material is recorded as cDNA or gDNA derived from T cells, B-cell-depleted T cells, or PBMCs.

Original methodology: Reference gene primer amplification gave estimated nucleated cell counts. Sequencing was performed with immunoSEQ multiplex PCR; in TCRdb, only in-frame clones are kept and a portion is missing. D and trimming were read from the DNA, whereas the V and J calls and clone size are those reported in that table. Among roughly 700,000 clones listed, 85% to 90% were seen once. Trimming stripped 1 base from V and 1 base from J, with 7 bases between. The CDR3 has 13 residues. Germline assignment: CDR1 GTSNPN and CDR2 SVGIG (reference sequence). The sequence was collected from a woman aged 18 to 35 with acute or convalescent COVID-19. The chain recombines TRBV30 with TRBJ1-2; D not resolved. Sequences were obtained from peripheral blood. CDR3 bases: TGTGCCTGGAGTGCGGGTTTTAACTATGGCTACACCTTC. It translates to CAWSAGFNYGYTF.